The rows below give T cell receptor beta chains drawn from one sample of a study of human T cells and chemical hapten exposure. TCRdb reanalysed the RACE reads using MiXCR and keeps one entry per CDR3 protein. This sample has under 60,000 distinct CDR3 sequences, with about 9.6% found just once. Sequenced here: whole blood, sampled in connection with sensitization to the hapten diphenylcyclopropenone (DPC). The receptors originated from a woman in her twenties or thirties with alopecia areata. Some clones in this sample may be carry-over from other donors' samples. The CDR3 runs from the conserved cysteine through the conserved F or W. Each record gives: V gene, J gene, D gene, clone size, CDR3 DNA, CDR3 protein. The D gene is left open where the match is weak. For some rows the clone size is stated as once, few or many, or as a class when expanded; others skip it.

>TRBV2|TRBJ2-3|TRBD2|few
TGTGCCAGCAATCCGGGACTAGCGGGGGGCCCAGATACGCAGTATTTT
CASNPGLAGGPDTQYF
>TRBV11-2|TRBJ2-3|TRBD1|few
TGTGCCAGCAGCGCCAGACAGGGGGCAGATACGCAGTATTTT
CASSARQGADTQYF
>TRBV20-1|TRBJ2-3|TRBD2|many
TGCAGTGCTAGAATTAGCGGGGGAATAGATACGCAGTATTTT
CSARISGGIDTQYF
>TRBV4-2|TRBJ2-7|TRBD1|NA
TGTGCCAGCAGCCCGATGACAGGGATATTCCTCGAGCAGTACTTC
CASSPMTGIFLEQYF
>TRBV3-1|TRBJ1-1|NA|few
TGTGCCAGCAGCCTCCGAGGGGGGAAGAGCACTGAAGCTTTCTTT
CASSLRGGKSTEAFF
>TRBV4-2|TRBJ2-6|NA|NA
TGTGCCAGCAGCCAAGATGGGCCCTCTGGGGCCAACGTCCTGACTTTC
CASSQDGPSGANVLTF
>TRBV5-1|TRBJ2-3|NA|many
TGCGCCAGCAGCGCTAACACAGATACGCAGTATTTT
CASSANTDTQYF
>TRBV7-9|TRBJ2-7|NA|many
TGTGCCAGCAGCTCGCGCCTGGACAGTCTCGAGCAGTACTTC
CASSSRLDSLEQYF
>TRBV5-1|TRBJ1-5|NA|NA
TGCGCCAGCAGCTTGGAGGGCGGCAGGGGTCAGCCCCAGCATTTT
CASSLEGGRGQPQHF
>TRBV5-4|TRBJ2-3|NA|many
TGTGCCAGCAGTTCTATGACTGGAACAACAGATACGCAGTATTTT
CASSSMTGTTDTQYF
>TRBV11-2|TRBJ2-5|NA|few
TGTGCCAGCAGCTTATCTAGCGTTAAAGAGACCCAGTACTTC
CASSLSSVKETQYF
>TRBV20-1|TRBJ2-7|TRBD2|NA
TGCAGTGCTAGGGAAAGCGGGAGCCCGACCTACGAGCAGTACTTC
CSARESGSPTYEQYF
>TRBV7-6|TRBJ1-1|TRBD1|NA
TGTGCCAGCAGCTTGACAGGGTCGAACACTGAAGCTTTCTTT
CASSLTGSNTEAFF
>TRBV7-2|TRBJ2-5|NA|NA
TGTGCCAGCAGCTCGAGGCCCGGGGCCAACATGGACCAGTACTTC
CASSSRPGANMDQYF
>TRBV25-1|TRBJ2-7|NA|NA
TGTGCCAGCAGTAGGAAGGGCTACGAGCAGTACTTC
CASSRKGYEQYF
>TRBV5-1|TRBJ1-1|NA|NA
TGCGCCAGCAGCAGTAAAGTAGGGAGCACTGAAGCTTTCTTT
CASSSKVGSTEAFF
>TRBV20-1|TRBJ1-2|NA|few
TGCAGTGTTAGCGTGGGGAACTATGGCTACACCTTC
CSVSVGNYGYTF
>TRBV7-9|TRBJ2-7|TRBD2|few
TGTGCCAGCAGCTTAGAACTAGCGGGGGGCTACGAGCAGTACTTC
CASSLELAGGYEQYF
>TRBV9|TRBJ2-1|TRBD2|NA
TGTGCCAGCAGCCCCTTTCCGAACGGACTAGTCGATGAGCAGTTCTTC
CASSPFPNGLVDEQFF
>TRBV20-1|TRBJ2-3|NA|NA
TGCAGTGGTACAGGGTCCACAGATACGCAGTATTTT
CSGTGSTDTQYF
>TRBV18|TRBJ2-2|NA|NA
TGTGCCAGCTCACCCCCGGAGCGCGCCGGGGAGCTGTTTTTT
CASSPPERAGELFF
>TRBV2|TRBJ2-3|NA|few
TGTGCCAGCAGCGGAGGGACGGGAAGCACAGATACGCAGTATTTT
CASSGGTGSTDTQYF
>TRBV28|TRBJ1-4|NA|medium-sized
TGTGCCAGCAGTCCGACGACCCGTGAAAAACTGTTTTTT
CASSPTTREKLFF
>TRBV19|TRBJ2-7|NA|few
TGTGCCAGTAGTAGTTGGCTAGCGCTACACGAGCAGTACTTC
CASSSWLALHEQYF
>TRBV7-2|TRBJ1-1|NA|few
TGTGCCAGCAGCTCCTCTTACGGGGCCACTGAAGCTTTCTTT
CASSSSYGATEAFF
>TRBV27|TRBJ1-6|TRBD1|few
TGTGCCAGCAGTATTCGGCACAGGGGCTTAGGAGCCCTCCACTTT
CASSIRHRGLGALHF
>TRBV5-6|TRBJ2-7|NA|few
TGTGCCAGCAGCCAGGGCCCGACCTACGAGCAGTACTTC
CASSQGPTYEQYF
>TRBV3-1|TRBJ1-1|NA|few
TGTGCCAGCAGCCAAGGGCCCCAACCAATTGAAGCTTTCTTT
CASSQGPQPIEAFF
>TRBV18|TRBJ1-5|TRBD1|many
TGTGCCAGCTCAGCCGCCGGGACAGGGGGTATCAATCAGCCCCAGCATTTT
CASSAAGTGGINQPQHF
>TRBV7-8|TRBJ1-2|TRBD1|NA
TGTGCCAGCAGCTTAGGGACAGGGGGCCTAAATGGCTACACCTTC
CASSLGTGGLNGYTF
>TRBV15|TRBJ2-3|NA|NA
TGTGCCACCAGCAGAGAGGGGGCCGGGGGAGATACGCAGTATTTT
CATSREGAGGDTQYF
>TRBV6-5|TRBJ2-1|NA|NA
TGTGCCAGCAGCATGGGGGGTCACAATGAGCAGTTCTTC
CASSMGGHNEQFF
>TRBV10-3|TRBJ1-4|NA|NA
TGTGCCATCGCCCGACCGGGGGAAAAACTGTTTTTT
CAIARPGEKLFF
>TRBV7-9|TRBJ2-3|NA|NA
TGTGCCAGCAGGCTTCCAGGGGGGCAAAACACAGATACGCAGTATTTT
CASRLPGGQNTDTQYF
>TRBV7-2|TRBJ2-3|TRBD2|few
TGTGCCAGCAGCTTAGTTTTGGGCGGGGGTAGTAAAGATACGCAGTATTTT
CASSLVLGGGSKDTQYF
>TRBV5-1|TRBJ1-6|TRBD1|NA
TGCGCCAGCAGCTTGGGACAGGGGAGTAATTCACCCCTCCACTTT
CASSLGQGSNSPLHF
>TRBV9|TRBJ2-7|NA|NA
TGTGCCAGCAGCGTAGAAGCCCAGTCCTACGAGCAGTACTTC
CASSVEAQSYEQYF
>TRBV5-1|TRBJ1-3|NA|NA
TGCGCCAGCAGTGATGCCGGGACCTCTGGAAACACCATATATTTT
CASSDAGTSGNTIYF
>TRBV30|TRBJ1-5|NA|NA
TGTGCCTGGACTGAAGGGTGGGATCAGCCCCAGCATTTT
CAWTEGWDQPQHF
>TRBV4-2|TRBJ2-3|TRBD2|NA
TGTGCCAGCAGCCCTGTAGCGGGGGACCGCACAGATACGCAGTATTTT
CASSPVAGDRTDTQYF
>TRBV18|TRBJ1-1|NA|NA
TGTGCCAGCTCACCACAGGGTATGGACACTGAAGCTTTCTTT
CASSPQGMDTEAFF
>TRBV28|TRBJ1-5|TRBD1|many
TGTGCCAGCAGTCCGCAGGGGGCTGGGTTGGGGGGCATGGACCAGCCCCAGCATTTT
CASSPQGAGLGGMDQPQHF
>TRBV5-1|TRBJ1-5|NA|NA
TGCGCCAGCAGTTTCGGGACTCCCCCCGAGGGTCCCCAGCATTTT
CASSFGTPPEGPQHF
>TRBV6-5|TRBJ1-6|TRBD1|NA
TGTGCCAGCAGTTACGTCAGGGGGCAAAATTCACCCCTCCACTTT
CASSYVRGQNSPLHF
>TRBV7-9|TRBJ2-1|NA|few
TGTGCCAGCAGCTCCCCGGGACTTAGGAATGAGCAGTTCTTC
CASSSPGLRNEQFF
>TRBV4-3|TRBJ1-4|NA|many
TGCGCCAGCAGCCAAGATAAGGACGGTAATGAAAAACTGTTTTTT
CASSQDKDGNEKLFF
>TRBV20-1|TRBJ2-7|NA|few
TGCAGTGCTACCGCATGGGGAGACGAAAGCTACGAGCAGTACTTC
CSATAWGDESYEQYF
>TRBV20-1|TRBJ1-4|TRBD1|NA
TGCAGTACCCGACAGGGACTGAGGGAAAAACTGTTTTTT
CSTRQGLREKLFF